This TCR beta chain was sequenced for a study of cytomegalovirus exposure and HLA in healthy donors. Primers for the PCR totalled 60 Vbeta and 13 Jbeta. Method: immunoSEQ multiplex PCR; TCRdb's copy keeps in-frame clones and lacks some. The sample shows about 140,000 clones, approximately 83% of them seen only once. The donors were healthy bone marrow donors. Study-wide findings and caveats: Later genetic work tied a missense DCLRE1C variant to beta-chain V and J trimming. 87-base-pair reads could not separate some V segments, including TRBV6-2 and TRBV6-3.

Deletions cut 1 base from V and 6 bases from J, with 8 bases between. Per germline, CDR1 SGDLS and CDR2 YYNGEE. This CDR3 has 13 residues. This clone was observed once. The antigen is not known. Material for sequencing was PBMCs. The chain has TRBV9 and TRBJ2-1; tentatively, D is TRBD1 (6 bases). The TCR sequence derives from a male donor in good health and CMV-seronegative. CDR3 region: CASSVSGANEQFF. The DNA for the CDR3 is TGTGCCAGCAGCGTATCAGGGGCCAATGAGCAGTTCTTC.